Here is one T cell receptor beta chain with its context. Antigen unknown. This CDR3 comprises 15 residues. The V gene's germline CDR1 is MDHEN and CDR2 SYDVKM. Trimming took off 6 bases at V and 3 bases at J, with 12 bases between the two ends. This sample was included in a study of T-cell memory formation after mild COVID-19. Study in general: TCR clusters were mostly confined to one donor each.

From 5'RACE with constant-segment primers came TCR alpha and TCR beta cDNA libraries that carried sample barcodes and UMIs. One entry per CDR3 protein, called by TCRdb with MiXCR from the 5' RACE reads. The data show 240,000 or so distinct CDR3 sequences, roughly 10% seen once. Study-wide points: The study found balanced CD4/CD8 in clones contracting day 15 to 85 and a CD4+ lean in later expanders.

Sequenced sample: PBMCs or a T cell subset sorted from them (not recorded which). This TCR was sampled from a man aged 18 to 29 who had mild COVID-19 (a few samples of this study predate the infection). Cell type and time point are not known. The chain has TRBV28 and TRBJ2-6, with D perhaps TRBD2 (5 bases). The CDR3 DNA reads as TGTGCCAGCAGGAGGGTATCTCTTGGGGCCAACGTCCTGACTTTC. Protein sequence: CASRRVSLGANVLTF.